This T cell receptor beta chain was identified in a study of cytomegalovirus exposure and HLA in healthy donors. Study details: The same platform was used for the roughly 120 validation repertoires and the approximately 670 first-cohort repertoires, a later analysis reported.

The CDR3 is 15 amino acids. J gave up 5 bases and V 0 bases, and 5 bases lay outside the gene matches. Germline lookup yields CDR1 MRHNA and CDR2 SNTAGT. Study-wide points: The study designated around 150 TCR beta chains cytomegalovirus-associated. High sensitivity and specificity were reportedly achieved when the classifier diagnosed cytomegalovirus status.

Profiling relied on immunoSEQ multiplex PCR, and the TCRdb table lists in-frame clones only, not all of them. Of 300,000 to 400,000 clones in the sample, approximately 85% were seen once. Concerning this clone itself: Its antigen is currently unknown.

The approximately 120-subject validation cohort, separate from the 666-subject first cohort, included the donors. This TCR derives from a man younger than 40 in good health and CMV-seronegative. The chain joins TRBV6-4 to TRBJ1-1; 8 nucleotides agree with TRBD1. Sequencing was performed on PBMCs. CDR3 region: CASSDSGRTGTEAFF. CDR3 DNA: TGTGCCAGCAGTGACTCGGGTAGGACAGGGACTGAAGCTTTCTTT.